The present T cell receptor (beta chain) was sequenced within a study of blood T cells in healthy people across ages. Background on the study: Researchers report that template switching captured about one barcoded beta molecule per two T cells. The study's findings and limits: Donors of long life had a larger count of naive CD4+ cells and greater diversity than aged donors.

The CDR3 contains 16 residues. Per germline, CDR1 SNHLY and CDR2 FYNNEI. The V and J ends lost 4 bases and 0 bases respectively, with 13 bases between them. Then a second PCR, running about 7 to 11 cycles, was carried out with a sample-barcoded 5' primer and a J-beta primer mix. A single record per CDR3 protein comes from TCRdb applying MiXCR to the 5' RACE reads. The sample lists some 670,000 distinct CDR3 sequences; about 51% were seen once. This clonotype was recorded many times. Its antigen is not identified. This receptor was obtained from a woman older than 75 in good health. The chain couples TRBV2 to TRBJ2-4; D not resolved. The specimen was blood. The CDR3 DNA is TGTGCCAGCAGTGTAAGGGAAGGAGTAGCCAAAAACATTCAGTACTTC. Protein sequence: CASSVREGVAKNIQYF. The full variable domain, its missing parts supplied by reference TRBV2 and TRBJ2-4, is EPEVTQTPSHQVTQMGQEVILRCVPISNHLYFYWYRQILGQKVEFLVSFYNNEISEKSEIFDDQFSVERPDGSNFTLKIRSTKLEDSAMYFCASSVREGVAKNIQYFGAGTRLSVL.